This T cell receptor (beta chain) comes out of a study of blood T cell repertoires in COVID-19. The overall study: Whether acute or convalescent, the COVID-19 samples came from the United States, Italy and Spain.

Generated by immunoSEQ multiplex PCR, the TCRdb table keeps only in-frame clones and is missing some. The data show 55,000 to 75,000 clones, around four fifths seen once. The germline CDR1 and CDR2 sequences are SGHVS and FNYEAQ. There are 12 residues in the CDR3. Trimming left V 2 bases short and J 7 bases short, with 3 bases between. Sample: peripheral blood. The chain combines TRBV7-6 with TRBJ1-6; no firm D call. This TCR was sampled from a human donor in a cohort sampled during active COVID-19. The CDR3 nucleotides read TGTGCCAGCAGCTTACAGAATTCACCCCTCCACTTT. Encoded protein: CASSLQNSPLHF. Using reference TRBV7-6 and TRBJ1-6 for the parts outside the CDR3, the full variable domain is GAGVSQSPRYKVTKRGQDVALRCDPISGHVSLYWYRQALGQGPEFLTYFNYEAQQDKSGLPNDRFSAERPEGSISTLTIQRTEQRDSAMYRCASSLQNSPLHFGNGTRLTVT.